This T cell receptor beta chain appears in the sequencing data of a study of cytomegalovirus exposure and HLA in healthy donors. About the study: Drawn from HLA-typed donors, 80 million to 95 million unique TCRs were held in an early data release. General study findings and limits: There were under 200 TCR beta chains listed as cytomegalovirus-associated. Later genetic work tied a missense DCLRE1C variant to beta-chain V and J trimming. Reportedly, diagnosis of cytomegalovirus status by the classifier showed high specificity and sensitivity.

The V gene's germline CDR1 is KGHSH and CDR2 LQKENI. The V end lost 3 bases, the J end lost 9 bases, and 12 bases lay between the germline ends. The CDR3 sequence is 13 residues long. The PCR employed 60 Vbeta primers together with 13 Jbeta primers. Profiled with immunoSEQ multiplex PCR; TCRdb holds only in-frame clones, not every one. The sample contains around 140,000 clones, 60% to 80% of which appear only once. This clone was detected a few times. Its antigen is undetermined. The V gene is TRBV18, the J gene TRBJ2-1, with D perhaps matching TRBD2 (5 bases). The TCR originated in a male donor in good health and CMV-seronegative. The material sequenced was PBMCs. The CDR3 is CASSPSRTGEQFF. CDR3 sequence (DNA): TGTGCCAGCTCACCTTCTAGGACTGGTGAGCAGTTCTTC.